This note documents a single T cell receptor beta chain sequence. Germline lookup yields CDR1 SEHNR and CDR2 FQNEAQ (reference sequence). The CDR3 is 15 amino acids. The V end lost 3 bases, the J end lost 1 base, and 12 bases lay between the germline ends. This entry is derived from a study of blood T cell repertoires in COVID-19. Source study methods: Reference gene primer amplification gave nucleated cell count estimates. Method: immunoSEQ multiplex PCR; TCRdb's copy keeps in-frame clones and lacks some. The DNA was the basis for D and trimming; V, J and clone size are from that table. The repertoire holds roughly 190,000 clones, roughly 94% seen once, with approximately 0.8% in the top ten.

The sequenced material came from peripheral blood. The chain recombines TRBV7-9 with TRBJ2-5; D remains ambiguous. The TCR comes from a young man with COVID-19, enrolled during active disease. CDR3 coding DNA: TGTGCCAGCAGCTTGTCCGTGAACTTCCAAGAGACCCAGTACTTC. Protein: CASSLSVNFQETQYF.